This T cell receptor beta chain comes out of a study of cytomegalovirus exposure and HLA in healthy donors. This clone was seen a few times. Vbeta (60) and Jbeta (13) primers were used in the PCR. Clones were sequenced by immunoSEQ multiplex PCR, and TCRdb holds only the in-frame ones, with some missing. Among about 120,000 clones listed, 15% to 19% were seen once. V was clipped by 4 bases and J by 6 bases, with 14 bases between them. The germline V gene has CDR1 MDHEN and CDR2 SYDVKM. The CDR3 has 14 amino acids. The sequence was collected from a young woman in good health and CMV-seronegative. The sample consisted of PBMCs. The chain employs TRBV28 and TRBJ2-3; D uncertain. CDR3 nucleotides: TGTGCCAGCAGTTCCGACCGAGGCCGGGATACGCAGTATTTT. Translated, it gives CASSSDRGRDTQYF.